This T cell receptor beta chain was sequenced in a study of blood T cell repertoires in COVID-19. Overall study context: Acute and convalescent COVID-19 samples came from the United States, Italy and Spain.

The data were produced by immunoSEQ multiplex PCR, yet TCRdb's version contains in-frame clones alone and is incomplete. The sample lists 200,000 to 300,000 clones; about 84% were seen once. Sample: peripheral blood. The receptor was derived from a woman aged 80 or over with COVID-19, enrolled during active disease.

This CDR3 reads CASSRNTGVTEAFF. As DNA, the CDR3 is TGTGCCAGCAGCCGAAACACAGGGGTCACTGAAGCTTTCTTT. The V and J genes are TRBV3-1 (or the pseudogene TRBV3-2) and TRBJ1-1, with 7 bases identical to TRBD1. The CDR3 loop spans 14 amino acids. Trimming cost V 4 bases and J 4 bases; bases outside gene matches: 6. Germline V gene sequence: CDR1 LGHDT, CDR2 YNNKEL (reference sequence).